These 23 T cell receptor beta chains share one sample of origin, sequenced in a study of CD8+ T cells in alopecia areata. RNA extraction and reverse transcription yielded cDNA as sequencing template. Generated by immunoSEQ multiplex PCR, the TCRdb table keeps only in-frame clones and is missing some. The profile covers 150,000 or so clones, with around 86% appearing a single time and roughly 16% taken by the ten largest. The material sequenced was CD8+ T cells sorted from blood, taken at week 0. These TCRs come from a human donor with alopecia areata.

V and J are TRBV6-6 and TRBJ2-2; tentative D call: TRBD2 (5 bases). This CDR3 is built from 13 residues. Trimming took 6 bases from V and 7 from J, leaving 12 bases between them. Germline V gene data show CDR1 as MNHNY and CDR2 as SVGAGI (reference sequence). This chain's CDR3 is CASSGDPVGELFF. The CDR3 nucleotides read TGTGCCAGCAGCGGGGATCCTGTCGGGGAGCTGTTTTTT.

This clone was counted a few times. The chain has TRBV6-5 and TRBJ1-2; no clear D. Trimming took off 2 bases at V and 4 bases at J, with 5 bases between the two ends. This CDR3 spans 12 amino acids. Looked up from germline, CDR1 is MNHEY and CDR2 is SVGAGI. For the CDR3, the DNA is TGTGCCAGCAGTTACACGGGCTATGGCTACACCTTC. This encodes CASSYTGYGYTF.

As DNA, the CDR3 is TGTGCCAGCTCCCCGACAGTCTCCTACGAGCAGTACTTC. Its translation is CASSPTVSYEQYF. The V gene is TRBV27, the J gene TRBJ2-7, with TRBD1 as a possible D gene (5 bases). CDR3 length equals 13 residues. V was clipped by 8 bases and J by 0 bases, with 11 bases between them. Germline loops: CDR1 MNHEY, CDR2 SMNVEV (reference sequence).

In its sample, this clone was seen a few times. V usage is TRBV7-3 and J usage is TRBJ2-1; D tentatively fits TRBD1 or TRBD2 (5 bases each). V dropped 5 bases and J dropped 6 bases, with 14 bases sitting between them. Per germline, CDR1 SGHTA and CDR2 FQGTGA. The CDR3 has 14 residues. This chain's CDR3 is CASSPTGLVNEQFF. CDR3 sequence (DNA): TGTGCCAGCAGCCCAACGGGGCTAGTCAATGAGCAGTTCTTC.

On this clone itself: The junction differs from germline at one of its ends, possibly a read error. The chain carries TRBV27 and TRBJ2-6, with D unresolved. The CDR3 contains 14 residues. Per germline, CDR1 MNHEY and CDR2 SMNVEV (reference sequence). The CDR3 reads CASSFSGVSNVLAF. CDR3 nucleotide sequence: TGTGCCAGCAGTTTCTCAGGTGTGTCCAACGTCCTGGCTTTC.

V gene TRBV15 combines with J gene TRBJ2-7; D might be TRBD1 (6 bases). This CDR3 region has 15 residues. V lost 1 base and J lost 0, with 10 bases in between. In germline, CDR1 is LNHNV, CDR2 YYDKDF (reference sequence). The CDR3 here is CATSRGSQGSYEQYF. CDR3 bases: TGTGCCACCAGCAGAGGCTCACAGGGCTCCTACGAGCAGTACTTC.

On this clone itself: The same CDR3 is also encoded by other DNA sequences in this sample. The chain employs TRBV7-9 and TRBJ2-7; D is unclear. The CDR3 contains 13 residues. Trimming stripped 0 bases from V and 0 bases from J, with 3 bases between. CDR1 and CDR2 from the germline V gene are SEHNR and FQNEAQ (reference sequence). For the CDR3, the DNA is TGTGCCAGCAGCTTAGCGTCCTCCTACGAGCAGTACTTC. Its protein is CASSLASSYEQYF. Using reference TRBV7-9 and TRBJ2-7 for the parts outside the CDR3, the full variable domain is DTGVSQNPRHKITKRGQNVTFRCDPISEHNRLYWYRQTLGQGPEFLTYFQNEAQLEKSRLLSDRFSAERPKGSFSTLEIQRTEQGDSAMYLCASSLASSYEQYFGPGTRLTVT.

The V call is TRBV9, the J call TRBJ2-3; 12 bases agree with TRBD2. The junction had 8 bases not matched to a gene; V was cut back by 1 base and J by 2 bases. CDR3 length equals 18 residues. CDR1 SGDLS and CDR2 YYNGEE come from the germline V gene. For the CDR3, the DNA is TGTGCCAGCAGCGTAACTAGCGGGAGGACTCACATCACAGATACGCAGTATTTT. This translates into CASSVTSGRTHITDTQYF.

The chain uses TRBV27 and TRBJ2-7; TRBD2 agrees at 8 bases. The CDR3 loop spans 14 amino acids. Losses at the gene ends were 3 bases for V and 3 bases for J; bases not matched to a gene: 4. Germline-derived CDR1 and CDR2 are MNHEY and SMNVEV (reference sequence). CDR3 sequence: CASSFASGGYEQYF. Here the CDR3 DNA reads TGTGCCAGCAGTTTTGCCAGCGGGGGCTACGAGCAGTACTTC.

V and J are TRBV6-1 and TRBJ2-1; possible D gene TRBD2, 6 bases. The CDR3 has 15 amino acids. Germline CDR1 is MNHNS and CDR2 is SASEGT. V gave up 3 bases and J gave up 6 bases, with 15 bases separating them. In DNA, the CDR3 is TGTGCCAGCAGTGAGGGAACTAGCCGCCCCAATGAGCAGTTCTTC. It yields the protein CASSEGTSRPNEQFF.

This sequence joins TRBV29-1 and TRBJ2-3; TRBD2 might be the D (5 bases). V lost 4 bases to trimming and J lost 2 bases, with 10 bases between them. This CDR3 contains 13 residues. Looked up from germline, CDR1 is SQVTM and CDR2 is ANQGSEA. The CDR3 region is CSVVGSNTDTQYF. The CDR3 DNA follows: TGCAGCGTTGTGGGGAGCAACACAGATACGCAGTATTTT.

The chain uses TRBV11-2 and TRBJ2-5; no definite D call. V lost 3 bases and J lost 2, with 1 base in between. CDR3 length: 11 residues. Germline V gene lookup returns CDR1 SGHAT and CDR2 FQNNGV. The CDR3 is CASSFQETQYF. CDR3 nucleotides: TGTGCCAGCAGCTTTCAAGAGACCCAGTACTTC.

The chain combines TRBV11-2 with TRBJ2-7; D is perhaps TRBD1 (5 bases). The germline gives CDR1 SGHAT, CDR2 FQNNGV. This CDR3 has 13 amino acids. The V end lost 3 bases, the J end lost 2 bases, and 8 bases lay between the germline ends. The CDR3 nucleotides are TGTGCCAGCAGCTTTGACAGTACCTACGAGCAGTACTTC. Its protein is CASSFDSTYEQYF.

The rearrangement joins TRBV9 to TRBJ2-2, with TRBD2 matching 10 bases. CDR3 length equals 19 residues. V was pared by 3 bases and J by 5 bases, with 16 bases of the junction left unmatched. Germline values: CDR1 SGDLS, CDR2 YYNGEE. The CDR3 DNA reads TGTGCCAGCAGCGATCCTAAGGAAGGGCTAGCGGGAGTTACCGGGGAGCTGTTTTTT. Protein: CASSDPKEGLAGVTGELFF. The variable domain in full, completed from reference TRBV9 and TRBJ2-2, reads DSGVTQTPKHLITATGQRVTLRCSPRSGDLSVYWYQQSLDQGLQFLIQYYNGEERAKGNILERFSAQQFPDLHSELNLSSLELGDSALYFCASSDPKEGLAGVTGELFFGEGSRLTVL.

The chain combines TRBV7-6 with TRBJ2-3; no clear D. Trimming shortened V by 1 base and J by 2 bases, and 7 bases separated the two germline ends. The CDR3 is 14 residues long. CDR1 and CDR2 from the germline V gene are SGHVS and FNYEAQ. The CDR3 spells CASSLGGNTDTQYF. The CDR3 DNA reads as TGTGCCAGCAGCTTAGGTGGCAACACAGATACGCAGTATTTT.

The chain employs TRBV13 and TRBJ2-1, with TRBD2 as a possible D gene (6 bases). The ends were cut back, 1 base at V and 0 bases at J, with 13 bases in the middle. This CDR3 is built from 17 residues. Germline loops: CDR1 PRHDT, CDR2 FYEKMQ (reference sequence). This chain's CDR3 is CASSLAAGLSSYNEQFF. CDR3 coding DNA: TGTGCCAGCAGCTTAGCCGCGGGACTGAGCTCCTACAATGAGCAGTTCTTC.

CDR3 coding DNA: TGTGCCAGCACGACCCTCGAGCAGTACTTC. Translated: CASTTLEQYF. The V and J genes are TRBV2 and TRBJ2-5; D ambiguous. Matching the DNA end better, TRBJ2-7 makes the J call doubtful. The germline CDR1 and CDR2 sequences are SNHLY and FYNNEI. The CDR3 is made up of 10 amino acids.

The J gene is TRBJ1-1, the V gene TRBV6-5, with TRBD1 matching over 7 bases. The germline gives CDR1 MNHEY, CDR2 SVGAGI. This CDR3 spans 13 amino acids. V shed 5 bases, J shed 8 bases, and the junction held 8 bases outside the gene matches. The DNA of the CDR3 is TGTGCCAGCAGTATCGGGACAGTAGGGGAAGCTTTCTTT. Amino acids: CASSIGTVGEAFF.

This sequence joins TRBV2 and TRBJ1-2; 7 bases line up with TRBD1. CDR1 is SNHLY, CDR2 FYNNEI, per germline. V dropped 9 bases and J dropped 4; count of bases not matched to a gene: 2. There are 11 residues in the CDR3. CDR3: CARRDSYGYTF. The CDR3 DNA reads TGTGCCAGACGGGACAGCTATGGCTACACCTTC.

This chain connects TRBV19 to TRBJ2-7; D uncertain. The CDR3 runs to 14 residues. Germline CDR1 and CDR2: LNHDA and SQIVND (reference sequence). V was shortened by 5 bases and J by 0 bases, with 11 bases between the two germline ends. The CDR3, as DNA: TGTGCCAGTAGTCTACAGACTTACTCCTACGAGCAGTACTTC. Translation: CASSLQTYSYEQYF.

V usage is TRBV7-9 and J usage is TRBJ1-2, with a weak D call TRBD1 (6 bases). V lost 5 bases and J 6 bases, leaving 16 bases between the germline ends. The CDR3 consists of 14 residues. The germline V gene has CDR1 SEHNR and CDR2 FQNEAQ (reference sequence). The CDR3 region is CASSTGMGDNGYTF. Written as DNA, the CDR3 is TGTGCCAGCAGCACAGGGATGGGGGATAATGGCTACACCTTC.

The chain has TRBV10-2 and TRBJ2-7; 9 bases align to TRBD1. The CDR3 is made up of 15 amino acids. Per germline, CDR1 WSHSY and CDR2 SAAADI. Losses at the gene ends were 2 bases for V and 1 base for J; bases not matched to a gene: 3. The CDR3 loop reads CASSELDRGSYEQYF. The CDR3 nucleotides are TGCGCCAGCAGTGAGCTAGACAGGGGGTCCTACGAGCAGTACTTC.

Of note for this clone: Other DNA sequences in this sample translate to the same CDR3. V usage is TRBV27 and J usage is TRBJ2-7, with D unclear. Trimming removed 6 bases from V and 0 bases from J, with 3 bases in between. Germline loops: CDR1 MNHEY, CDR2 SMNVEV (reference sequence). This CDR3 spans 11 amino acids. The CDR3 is CASSSSYEQYF. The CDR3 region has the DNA TGTGCCAGCAGCTCCTCCTACGAGCAGTACTTC.